These T cell receptor beta chains were read from a single sample in a study of cytomegalovirus exposure and HLA in healthy donors. The assay was immunoSEQ multiplex PCR, and TCRdb's table has in-frame clones only and misses some. The sample lists about 360,000 clones; 86% were seen once. Sequencing was carried out using PBMCs. These receptors all stem from a woman between 18 and 29 years old in good health and CMV-seronegative. CDR3s include the opening cysteine and the closing phenylalanine or tryptophan. A D gene is named only where the DNA matches it firmly. Clone size is not always given. Where it is, it says once, few, many or a class for expanded clones.

J | V | D | size | CDR3 | DNA
TRBJ2-1 | TRBV6-5 | NA | NA | CASSYGGGGSYNEQFF | TGTGCCAGCAGTTACGGGGGAGGGGGCTCCTACAATGAGCAGTTCTTC
TRBJ2-7 | TRBV5-1 | TRBD1 | NA | CASSFRQGVKDEQYF | TGCGCCAGCAGCTTCAGACAGGGGGTGAAAGACGAGCAGTACTTC
TRBJ1-2 | TRBV2 | NA | NA | CASSPMADYGYTF | TGTGCCAGCAGCCCCATGGCGGACTATGGCTACACCTTC
TRBJ1-5 | TRBV28 | NA | few | CASSLWTGNQPQHF | TGTGCCAGCAGTTTATGGACAGGAAATCAGCCCCAGCATTTT
TRBJ1-1 | TRBV27 | NA | NA | CASSLNFIGARWDTEAFF | TGTGCCAGCAGTTTAAATTTTATTGGGGCCCGGTGGGACACTGAAGCTTTCTTT
TRBJ1-5 | TRBV6-6 | NA | once | CASRRQSNQPQHF | TGTGCCAGCAGGCGACAGAGCAATCAGCCCCAGCATTTT
TRBJ2-7 | TRBV27 | TRBD2 | NA | CASSLKGPAGVSYEQYF | TGTGCCAGCTCACTAAAAGGTCCAGCGGGGGTCTCCTACGAGCAGTACTTC
TRBJ1-4 | TRBV7-8 | NA | NA | CASSFSPTNEKLFF | TGTGCCAGCAGCTTCTCTCCAACTAATGAAAAACTGTTTTTT
TRBJ2-1 | TRBV7-9 | TRBD1 | NA | CASSSPHLDRVRFYNEQFF | TGTGCCAGCAGCTCCCCACACCTGGACAGGGTAAGATTCTACAATGAGCAGTTCTTC
TRBJ1-2 | TRBV15 | NA | NA | CATSRADSYGYTF | TGTGCCACCAGCAGAGCTGACAGCTATGGCTACACCTTC
TRBJ1-1 | TRBV6-5 | NA | once | CASSPGVPEAFF | TGTGCCAGCAGTCCGGGGGTTCCTGAAGCTTTCTTT
TRBJ1-4 | TRBV5-1 | NA | NA | CASSFGTLGEKLFF | TGCGCCAGCAGCTTCGGAACACTGGGCGAAAAACTGTTTTTT
TRBJ2-3 | TRBV11-2 | TRBD2 | NA | CASSPDRGGTDTQYF | TGTGCCAGCAGCCCGGATCGGGGGGGCACAGATACGCAGTATTTT
TRBJ2-3 | TRBV5-5 | NA | NA | CASRLRLLTTDTQYF | TGTGCCAGCAGGCTTCGACTCCTCACCACAGATACGCAGTATTTT
TRBJ2-7 | TRBV27 | NA | once | CASRTLGESSYEQYF | TGTGCCAGCAGAACTCTCGGGGAAAGCTCCTACGAGCAGTACTTC
TRBJ1-2 | TRBV27 | NA | NA | CASSFSGAYGYTF | TGTGCCAGCAGTTTCTCTGGGGCCTATGGCTACACCTTC
TRBJ2-5 | TRBV5-1 | TRBD2 | NA | CASSWGLAGGRETQYF | TGCGCCAGCAGCTGGGGACTAGCGGGGGGGCGTGAGACCCAGTACTTC
TRBJ1-2 | TRBV5-1 | NA | NA | CASSLDTNYGYTF | TGCGCCAGCAGCTTGGACACAAACTATGGCTACACCTTC
TRBJ2-7 | TRBV9 | NA | few | CASSVGQSYEQYF | TGTGCCAGCAGCGTAGGGCAGTCCTACGAGCAGTACTTC
TRBJ1-6 | TRBV5-8 | NA | NA | CASSPETGRNNSPLHF | TGTGCCAGCAGCCCCGAGACAGGTCGCAATAATTCACCCCTCCACTTT
TRBJ2-1 | TRBV29-1 | TRBD2 | NA | CSAKIAGAYNEQFF | TGCAGCGCGAAAATAGCGGGAGCTTACAATGAGCAGTTCTTC
TRBJ1-2 | TRBV5-1 | NA | NA | CASSLGVINYGYTF | TGCGCCAGCAGCTTGGGCGTGATTAACTATGGCTACACCTTC
TRBJ2-1 | TRBV1 | NA | NA | CTSSQEMGQEAGGLREQFF | TGCACCAGCAGCCAAGAAATGGGGCAGGAAGCGGGAGGGTTACGGGAGCAGTTCTTC
TRBJ2-1 | TRBV19 | TRBD2 | NA | CASKVWAGTSGRDEQFF | TGTGCCAGTAAAGTTTGGGCCGGGACTAGCGGGAGGGATGAGCAGTTCTTC
TRBJ1-2 | TRBV27 | NA | NA | CASSFSRTSNYGYTF | TGTGCCAGCAGTTTCTCGAGGACTTCTAACTATGGCTACACCTTC
TRBJ2-2 | TRBV7-6 | TRBD2 | few | CASSLWAASGDTGELFF | TGTGCCAGCAGCTTATGGGCAGCTAGCGGGGACACCGGGGAGCTGTTTTTT